Reported below is one T cell receptor beta chain. What it recognizes is unknown. Between the trimmed V and J ends, which lost 7 bases and 5 bases, there was a span of 12 bases. This CDR3 spans 12 amino acids. From germline, CDR1 is MDHEN and CDR2 SYDVKM. This sample stems from a study of cytomegalovirus exposure and HLA in healthy donors. The study, taken as a whole, reports: TCR association rates varied by HLA locus in a later analysis, with DRB1 highest and HLA-C lowest. In a later analysis, the majority of CMV-associated beta chains seemingly showed HLA restriction. In an earlier analysis, productive rearrangement rates for most beta V segments clustered near 87% or 30%. Rare sequences made up most TCRs, while some public TCRs were found in many donors.

This PCR relied on a set of 60 Vbeta primers and 13 Jbeta primers. Sequencing was performed with immunoSEQ multiplex PCR; in TCRdb, only in-frame clones are kept and a portion is missing. The sample has about 160,000 clones, 80% to 85% seen once. The sample taken for sequencing was PBMCs. This chain uses TRBV28 with TRBJ2-7; maybe TRBD1 (6 bases). The clonotype comes from a boy younger than 10 in good health and CMV-seronegative. The CDR3: CASTGTRNEQYF. CDR3 nucleotide sequence: TGTGCCAGCACGGGGACACGGAACGAGCAGTACTTC. The full variable domain, in which reference TRBV28 and TRBJ2-7 provide the parts outside the CDR3, is DVKVTQSSRYLVKRTGEKVFLECVQDMDHENMFWYRQDPGLGLRLIYFSYDVKMKEKGDIPEGYSVSREKKERFSLILESASTNQTSMYLCASTGTRNEQYFGPGTRLTVT.